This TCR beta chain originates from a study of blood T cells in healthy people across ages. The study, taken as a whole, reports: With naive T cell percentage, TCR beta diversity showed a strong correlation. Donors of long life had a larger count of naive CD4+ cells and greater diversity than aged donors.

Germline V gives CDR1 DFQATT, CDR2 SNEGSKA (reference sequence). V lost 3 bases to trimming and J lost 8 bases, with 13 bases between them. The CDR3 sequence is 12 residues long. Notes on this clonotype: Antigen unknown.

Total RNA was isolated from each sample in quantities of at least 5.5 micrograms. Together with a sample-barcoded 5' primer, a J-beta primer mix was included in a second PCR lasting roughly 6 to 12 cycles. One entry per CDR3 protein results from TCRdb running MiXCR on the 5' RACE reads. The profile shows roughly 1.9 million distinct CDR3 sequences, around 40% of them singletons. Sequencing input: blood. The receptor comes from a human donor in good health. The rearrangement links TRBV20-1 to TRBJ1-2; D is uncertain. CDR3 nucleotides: TGCAGTGCTAGCCAGGCCGGGTACGGCTACACCTTC. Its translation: CSASQAGYGYTF.